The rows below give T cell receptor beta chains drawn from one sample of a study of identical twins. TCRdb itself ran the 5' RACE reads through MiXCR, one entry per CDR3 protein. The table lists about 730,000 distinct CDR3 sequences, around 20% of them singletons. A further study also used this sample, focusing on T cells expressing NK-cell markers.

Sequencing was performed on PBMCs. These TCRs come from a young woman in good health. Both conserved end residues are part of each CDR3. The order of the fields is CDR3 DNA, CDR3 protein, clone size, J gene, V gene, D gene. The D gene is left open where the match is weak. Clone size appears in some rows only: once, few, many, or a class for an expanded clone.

CDR3 DNA: TGTGCCAGCAGCGTAGGGACTACCTCCTACAATGAGCAGTTCTTC; CDR3 protein: CASSVGTTSYNEQFF; clone size: -; J gene: TRBJ2-1; V gene: TRBV9; D gene: -
CDR3 DNA: TGTGCCAGCACCCCTGCCGGGACTAGCGGGGGGGATGAGCAGTTCTTC; CDR3 protein: CASTPAGTSGGDEQFF; clone size: few; J gene: TRBJ2-1; V gene: TRBV12-3/TRBV12-4; D gene: TRBD2
CDR3 DNA: TGTGCCAGCAGTGAGGGACAGGGGGTTTCCTTT; CDR3 protein: CASSEGQGVSF; clone size: few; J gene: TRBJ1-3; V gene: TRBV6-6; D gene: TRBD1
CDR3 DNA: TGTGCCACCAGTGACCCGGGACAATCCGAGACCCAGTACTTC; CDR3 protein: CATSDPGQSETQYF; clone size: -; J gene: TRBJ2-5; V gene: TRBV24-1; D gene: -
CDR3 DNA: TGCAGTGCTAGAGATCCGGGGACCGAGGCTAACTATGGCTACACCTTC; CDR3 protein: CSARDPGTEANYGYTF; clone size: few; J gene: TRBJ1-2; V gene: TRBV20-1; D gene: -
CDR3 DNA: TGTGCCAGCAGTTACCGCGGACAGGGTGCACCCCTCCACTTT; CDR3 protein: CASSYRGQGAPLHF; clone size: -; J gene: TRBJ1-6; V gene: TRBV6-5; D gene: TRBD1
CDR3 DNA: TGCAGCGTATTGGGACAGACCACCTACGAGCAGTACTTC; CDR3 protein: CSVLGQTTYEQYF; clone size: few; J gene: TRBJ2-7; V gene: TRBV29-1; D gene: TRBD1
CDR3 DNA: TGCAGTGCTGACGACAGGAGCAGCACAGATACGCAGTATTTT; CDR3 protein: CSADDRSSTDTQYF; clone size: -; J gene: TRBJ2-3; V gene: TRBV20-1; D gene: -
CDR3 DNA: TGTGCCAGCAGCCAGGAGGCGGAGGGCTACACCTTC; CDR3 protein: CASSQEAEGYTF; clone size: -; J gene: TRBJ1-2; V gene: TRBV4-2; D gene: -
CDR3 DNA: TGCGCCAGCAGCCAAGATCTAGGGGGACTAGGGCTGATGTATTTT; CDR3 protein: CASSQDLGGLGLMYF; clone size: few; J gene: TRBJ2-3; V gene: TRBV4-3; D gene: TRBD2
CDR3 DNA: TGTGCCAGCAGCTTACCCCGGGACAGCTCTCCCTCCTACGAGCAGTACTTC; CDR3 protein: CASSLPRDSSPSYEQYF; clone size: -; J gene: TRBJ2-7; V gene: TRBV7-9; D gene: TRBD1
CDR3 DNA: TGTGCCAGCAGTCCGCAAACCTATGGCTACACCTTC; CDR3 protein: CASSPQTYGYTF; clone size: -; J gene: TRBJ1-2; V gene: TRBV12-3/TRBV12-4; D gene: -
CDR3 DNA: TGTGCCACCAGCTACGGTACAGGGAATAGGGAGACCCAGTACTTC; CDR3 protein: CATSYGTGNRETQYF; clone size: -; J gene: TRBJ2-5; V gene: TRBV15; D gene: -
CDR3 DNA: TGTGCCAGCAGCGGGCCTAGGACGACCATTCAGTACTTC; CDR3 protein: CASSGPRTTIQYF; clone size: few; J gene: TRBJ2-4; V gene: TRBV9; D gene: -
CDR3 DNA: TGCAGTGCTCGGCTCGACGGGAGGGGATACAATGAGCAGTTCTTC; CDR3 protein: CSARLDGRGYNEQFF; clone size: -; J gene: TRBJ2-1; V gene: TRBV20-1; D gene: TRBD2
CDR3 DNA: TGTGCCAGCAGTTCCCGGACTAGCGGGAGAGATACGCAGTATTTT; CDR3 protein: CASSSRTSGRDTQYF; clone size: -; J gene: TRBJ2-3; V gene: TRBV7-2; D gene: TRBD2
CDR3 DNA: TGTGCCAGCAGTTTAGGACCACGGGAAGGCTACACCTTC; CDR3 protein: CASSLGPREGYTF; clone size: few; J gene: TRBJ1-2; V gene: TRBV12-3/TRBV12-4; D gene: -
CDR3 DNA: TGTGCCAGCAGTTTCGGCTCTAGCACTGAAGCTTTCTTT; CDR3 protein: CASSFGSSTEAFF; clone size: -; J gene: TRBJ1-1; V gene: TRBV12-3/TRBV12-4; D gene: -
CDR3 DNA: TGTGCCATCAGTGACCCCGGGGGCGAGGATACGCAGTATTTT; CDR3 protein: CAISDPGGEDTQYF; clone size: many; J gene: TRBJ2-3; V gene: TRBV10-3; D gene: -
CDR3 DNA: TGTGCCAGCCGAAGGACGTTCGGCTACGAGCAGTACTTC; CDR3 protein: CASRRTFGYEQYF; clone size: few; J gene: TRBJ2-7; V gene: TRBV7-9; D gene: -
CDR3 DNA: TGTGCCAGCAGTGAAGACTACGAGCAGTACTTC; CDR3 protein: CASSEDYEQYF; clone size: few; J gene: TRBJ2-7; V gene: TRBV12-3/TRBV12-4; D gene: -
CDR3 DNA: TGTGCCAGCAGTTGGTGGGGGCTGACGAACAATGAGCAGTTCTTC; CDR3 protein: CASSWWGLTNNEQFF; clone size: few; J gene: TRBJ2-1; V gene: TRBV12-3/TRBV12-4; D gene: -
CDR3 DNA: TGTGCCAGCAGTTACCCCTTTCCGGTGTTAAATCAGCCCCAGCATTTT; CDR3 protein: CASSYPFPVLNQPQHF; clone size: few; J gene: TRBJ1-5; V gene: TRBV6-5; D gene: -
CDR3 DNA: TGCAGCGTTGGGACTAGCGGGATTATTGACCAGTTCTTC; CDR3 protein: CSVGTSGIIDQFF; clone size: -; J gene: TRBJ2-1; V gene: TRBV29-1; D gene: TRBD2
CDR3 DNA: TGTGCCAGCAGCTTAGCACAGGGTACCTACAATGAGCAGTTCTTC; CDR3 protein: CASSLAQGTYNEQFF; clone size: -; J gene: TRBJ2-1; V gene: TRBV7-9; D gene: -
CDR3 DNA: TGTGCCAGCAGTTTGGGAGGGGGAAACATTCAGTACTTC; CDR3 protein: CASSLGGGNIQYF; clone size: -; J gene: TRBJ2-4; V gene: TRBV27; D gene: -
CDR3 DNA: TGCAGTGCTAGTACCGATAGCGGGGGGAGAGGAGATACGCAGTATTTT; CDR3 protein: CSASTDSGGRGDTQYF; clone size: -; J gene: TRBJ2-3; V gene: TRBV20-1; D gene: TRBD2
CDR3 DNA: TGTGCCAGCTCACCGTACCGGGACAGGGCCTACGAGCAGTACTTC; CDR3 protein: CASSPYRDRAYEQYF; clone size: few; J gene: TRBJ2-7; V gene: TRBV18; D gene: TRBD1
CDR3 DNA: TGTGCCAGCAGCCCGACTAGCGGGGGATACGAGCAGTACTTC; CDR3 protein: CASSPTSGGYEQYF; clone size: -; J gene: TRBJ2-7; V gene: TRBV7-6; D gene: TRBD2
CDR3 DNA: TGTGCCAGCTCCTCGACATTCTACGAGCAGTACTTC; CDR3 protein: CASSSTFYEQYF; clone size: -; J gene: TRBJ2-7; V gene: TRBV18; D gene: -
CDR3 DNA: TGTGCCTGGGGGACCGCTTGGATCCGAAGGGACGAGCAGTACTTC; CDR3 protein: CAWGTAWIRRDEQYF; clone size: -; J gene: TRBJ2-7; V gene: TRBV30; D gene: -
CDR3 DNA: TGCGCCAGCAGCCGTGGGACGGTTCAATCTCCCATCTCCTACAATGAGCAGTTCTTC; CDR3 protein: CASSRGTVQSPISYNEQFF; clone size: once; J gene: TRBJ2-1; V gene: TRBV5-1; D gene: -
CDR3 DNA: TGTGCCAGCAGCCACCTAGCGGGGGGGGATGAGCAGTTCTTC; CDR3 protein: CASSHLAGGDEQFF; clone size: few; J gene: TRBJ2-1; V gene: TRBV3-1; D gene: TRBD2
CDR3 DNA: TGTGCCAGCAGTGAAGGGACAGGGGGCGCCAAAAACATTCAGTACTTC; CDR3 protein: CASSEGTGGAKNIQYF; clone size: few; J gene: TRBJ2-4; V gene: TRBV2; D gene: TRBD1
CDR3 DNA: TGTGCCAGCTCACCACGGGTAGCGGTGCACAATGAGCAGTTCTTC; CDR3 protein: CASSPRVAVHNEQFF; clone size: -; J gene: TRBJ2-1; V gene: TRBV18; D gene: -
CDR3 DNA: TGCGCCAGCAGCGCAAGACAGGGGGCGGCAGATACGCAGTATTTT; CDR3 protein: CASSARQGAADTQYF; clone size: many; J gene: TRBJ2-3; V gene: TRBV5-1; D gene: TRBD1
CDR3 DNA: TGTGCCAGCAGTTTAAACCCAGTTGGACGCCGCGGGGAGCAGTACTTC; CDR3 protein: CASSLNPVGRRGEQYF; clone size: -; J gene: TRBJ2-7; V gene: TRBV12-3/TRBV12-4; D gene: -
CDR3 DNA: TGTGCCAGCAGTCAAACAGGGGGGGAGCAGTTCTTC; CDR3 protein: CASSQTGGEQFF; clone size: few; J gene: TRBJ2-1; V gene: TRBV6-1; D gene: TRBD1
CDR3 DNA: TGTGCCAGCAGCTTAGCCGGCCAGGCAGGCTTTGAAGCTTTCTTT; CDR3 protein: CASSLAGQAGFEAFF; clone size: many; J gene: TRBJ1-1; V gene: TRBV11-2; D gene: -
CDR3 DNA: TGTGCCATCAGTGAGGGCTTAGGACAGGGAGAAAATGAGCAGTTCTTC; CDR3 protein: CAISEGLGQGENEQFF; clone size: many; J gene: TRBJ2-1; V gene: TRBV10-3; D gene: TRBD1
CDR3 DNA: TGTGCCAGCACCTTTCCAGGGGCCGGAGAGACCCAGTACTTC; CDR3 protein: CASTFPGAGETQYF; clone size: -; J gene: TRBJ2-5; V gene: TRBV7-2; D gene: -
CDR3 DNA: TGCAGTGCCCCCCAACATCGGGAAGAGCAGTTCTTC; CDR3 protein: CSAPQHREEQFF; clone size: -; J gene: TRBJ2-1; V gene: TRBV20-1; D gene: -
CDR3 DNA: TGCAGTGCTGGATCCGGTCTTGAGCAGTTCTTC; CDR3 protein: CSAGSGLEQFF; clone size: few; J gene: TRBJ2-1; V gene: TRBV20-1; D gene: -
CDR3 DNA: TGTGCCAGCACATTGGACAAAGGGTCGAGCAATCAGCCCCAGCATTTT; CDR3 protein: CASTLDKGSSNQPQHF; clone size: -; J gene: TRBJ1-5; V gene: TRBV2; D gene: -
CDR3 DNA: TGCAGTGCTAGAGGTTACGGCAGGAACACTGAAGCTTTCTTT; CDR3 protein: CSARGYGRNTEAFF; clone size: -; J gene: TRBJ1-1; V gene: TRBV20-1; D gene: -
CDR3 DNA: TGTGCCATCAGACTCGACTTAGACACTGAAGCTTTCTTT; CDR3 protein: CAIRLDLDTEAFF; clone size: few; J gene: TRBJ1-1; V gene: TRBV10-3; D gene: -
CDR3 DNA: TGTGCCAGCAGTTACCCCGGTCGAGGGGAGCAGTTCTTC; CDR3 protein: CASSYPGRGEQFF; clone size: -; J gene: TRBJ2-1; V gene: TRBV6-2/TRBV6-3; D gene: -
CDR3 DNA: TGTGCCAGCAGCCTAGAGTCATGGGGGAATGAGCAGTTCTTC; CDR3 protein: CASSLESWGNEQFF; clone size: -; J gene: TRBJ2-1; V gene: TRBV16; D gene: -
CDR3 DNA: TGCAGCGTGGCTAACTACGCCGGCACAGATACGCAGTATTTT; CDR3 protein: CSVANYAGTDTQYF; clone size: -; J gene: TRBJ2-3; V gene: TRBV29-1; D gene: -
CDR3 DNA: TGTGCCAGCAGTCGGGGCGGGGGGGGCTTATACAATGAGCAGTTCTTC; CDR3 protein: CASSRGGGGLYNEQFF; clone size: few; J gene: TRBJ2-1; V gene: TRBV12-3/TRBV12-4; D gene: TRBD2
CDR3 DNA: TGCAGTGCTAGTGGCGTTCAGTCTGGCACTGAAGCTTTCTTT; CDR3 protein: CSASGVQSGTEAFF; clone size: -; J gene: TRBJ1-1; V gene: TRBV20-1; D gene: -
CDR3 DNA: TGCAGTGCCCCGGTGACTAGCGGCCCCCGAAATGAGCAGTTCTTC; CDR3 protein: CSAPVTSGPRNEQFF; clone size: few; J gene: TRBJ2-1; V gene: TRBV20-1; D gene: TRBD2
CDR3 DNA: TGTGCCAGCAGCTTAGGGCGTCGGGGTACTAGCGGCAATGAGCAGTTCTTC; CDR3 protein: CASSLGRRGTSGNEQFF; clone size: -; J gene: TRBJ2-1; V gene: TRBV7-6; D gene: TRBD2